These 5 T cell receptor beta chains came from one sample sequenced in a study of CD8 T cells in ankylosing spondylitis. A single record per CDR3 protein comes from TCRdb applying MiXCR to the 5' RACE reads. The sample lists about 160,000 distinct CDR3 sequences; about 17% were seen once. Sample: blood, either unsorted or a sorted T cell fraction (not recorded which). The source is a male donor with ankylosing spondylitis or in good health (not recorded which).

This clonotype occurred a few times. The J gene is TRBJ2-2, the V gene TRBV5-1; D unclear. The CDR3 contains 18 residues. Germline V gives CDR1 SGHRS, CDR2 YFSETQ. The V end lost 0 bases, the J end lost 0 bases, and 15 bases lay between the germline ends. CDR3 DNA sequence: TGCGCCAGCAGCTTGGCCGATGTGGGGTTCGCGAACACCGGGGAGCTGTTTTTT. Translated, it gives CASSLADVGFANTGELFF.

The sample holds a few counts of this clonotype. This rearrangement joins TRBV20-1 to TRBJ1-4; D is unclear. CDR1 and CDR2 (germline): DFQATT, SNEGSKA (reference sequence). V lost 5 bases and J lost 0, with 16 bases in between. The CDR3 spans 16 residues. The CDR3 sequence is CSAARGKVATNEKLFF. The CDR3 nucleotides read TGCAGTGCTGCCCGCGGAAAAGTTGCAACTAATGAAAAACTGTTTTTT.

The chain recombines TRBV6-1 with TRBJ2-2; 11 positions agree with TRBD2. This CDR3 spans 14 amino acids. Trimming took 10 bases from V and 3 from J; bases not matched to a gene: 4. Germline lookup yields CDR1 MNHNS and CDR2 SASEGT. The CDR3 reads CATGTSGYTGELFF. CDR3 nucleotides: TGTGCCACAGGGACTAGCGGTTACACCGGGGAGCTGTTTTTT.

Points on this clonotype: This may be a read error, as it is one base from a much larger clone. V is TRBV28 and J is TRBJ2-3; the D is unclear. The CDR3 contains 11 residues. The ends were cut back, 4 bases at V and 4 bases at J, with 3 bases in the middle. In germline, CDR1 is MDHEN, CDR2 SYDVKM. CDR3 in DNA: TGTGCCAGCAGTTCCCCAGATACGCAGTATTTT. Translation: CASSSPDTQYF.

The DNA for the CDR3 is TGTGCCAGCAGCCCTAACCGACAGGGTTCCGAGCAGTACTTC. As protein: CASSPNRQGSEQYF. This rearrangement joins TRBV11-2 to TRBJ2-7; TRBD1 agrees at 7 bases. Germline CDR1 reads SGHAT; CDR2 reads FQNNGV. The junction had 10 bases not matched to a gene; V was cut back by 5 bases and J by 6 bases. This CDR3 has 14 amino acids.